This T cell receptor (beta chain) was documented in a study of T cells in Graves' hyperthyroidism and ophthalmopathy. RNA transcripts served as the template for amplifying TCR beta CDR3 regions. The HTBI primer set drove a first-round RT-PCR of the TCR CDR3. TCRdb reanalysed the multiplex PCR reads using MiXCR and keeps one entry per CDR3 protein. Counted here are hundreds of thousands of distinct CDR3 sequences, about 15% occurring once; the ten biggest clones make up 9.5% to 13%. This clonotype was observed a few times. A much larger clonotype is one base distant, so this may be a read error. The sequencing sample was made of blood. The source is a woman younger than 30 with Graves' hyperthyroidism.

CDR3 amino acids: CSAREGDTQYF. The CDR3 nucleotides read TGCAGTGCTAGAGAGGGAGATACGCAGTATTTT. The chain couples TRBV20-1 to TRBJ2-3; D remains unclear. Germline V gives CDR1 DFQATT, CDR2 SNEGSKA (reference sequence). The CDR3 is 11 residues long. The germline V and J ends were trimmed by 0 bases and 5 bases, with 3 bases remaining between them.